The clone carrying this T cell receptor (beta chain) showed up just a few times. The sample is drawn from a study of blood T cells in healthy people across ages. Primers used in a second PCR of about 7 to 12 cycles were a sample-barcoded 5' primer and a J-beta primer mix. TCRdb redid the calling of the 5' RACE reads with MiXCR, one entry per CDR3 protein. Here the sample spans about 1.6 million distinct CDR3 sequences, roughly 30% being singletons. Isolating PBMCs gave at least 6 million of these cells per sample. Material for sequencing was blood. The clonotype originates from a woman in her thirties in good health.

The chain's CDR3 is CASSIQGVSTDTQYF. CDR3 sequence (DNA): TGTGCCAGCAGTATACAAGGGGTCAGCACAGATACGCAGTATTTT. The rearrangement uses TRBV9 and TRBJ2-3; D may be TRBD1 (5 bases). The germline V gene encodes CDR1 SGDLS and CDR2 YYNGEE. The CDR3 has 15 amino acids. Between the trimmed V and J ends, which lost 5 bases and 0 bases, there was a span of 13 bases. Drawing the rest from reference TRBV9 and TRBJ2-3, the complete variable domain is DSGVTQTPKHLITATGQRVTLRCSPRSGDLSVYWYQQSLDQGLQFLIQYYNGEERAKGNILERFSAQQFPDLHSELNLSSLELGDSALYFCASSIQGVSTDTQYFGPGTRLTVL.